This entry describes one TCR beta chain. The antigen is not known. Two oligonucleotides, mixed equimolar, formed the beta constant-region primer covering TRBC1 and TRBC2. Four rounds of PCR amplified the ligated cDNA using nested alpha and beta constant-region primers plus SP2. One entry per CDR3 protein, called by TCRdb with MiXCR from the UMI-ligation and nested PCR reads. The data contain just over 80,000 distinct CDR3 sequences, around 9% of them singletons. This CDR3 contains 14 residues. Germline CDR1 MDHEN, CDR2 SYDVKM. The junction had 3 bases not matched to a gene; V was cut back by 7 bases and J by 1 base. These data are taken from a study of naive and memory T cell subsets. General study findings and limits: Naive and memory subsets had different power law exponents for TCR abundance.

The V and J genes are TRBV28 and TRBJ2-5, with 10 bases aligning to TRBD2. Sample: naive CD8+ T cells from blood. The TCR comes from a human donor in good health. CDR3 bases: TGTGCCAGCAAAACTAGCGGGATCCAAGAGACCCAGTACTTC. Protein sequence: CASKTSGIQETQYF.